This T cell receptor beta chain was observed in a study of blood T cell repertoires in COVID-19. Study summary: The origin of the acute and convalescent COVID-19 samples was the United States, Italy and Spain. Sample material is recorded as cDNA or gDNA derived from T cells, B-cell-depleted T cells, or PBMCs.

CDR3 length: 12 residues. V was clipped by 5 bases and J by 11 bases, with 10 bases between them. The germline V gene has CDR1 SEHNR and CDR2 FQNEAQ (reference sequence). As handled by the study authors: Reference gene primer amplification gave estimated nucleated cell counts. Assay: immunoSEQ multiplex PCR; the TCRdb copy retains only in-frame clones and omits some. V, J and clone size are taken as reported in that table, and D and trimming were inferred from the DNA itself. The sample has approximately 190,000 clones; 75% to 90% are singletons. The V call is TRBV7-9, the J call TRBJ1-6; D remains unclear. Specimen: peripheral blood. This TCR was recovered from a woman aged 40-49 years with acute or convalescent COVID-19. Here the CDR3 DNA reads TGTGCCAGCAGCCGGAACGGGACACCCCTCCACTTT. Its protein product is CASSRNGTPLHF.